Following are 13 T cell receptor beta chains from one sample sequenced in a study of T cell responses to AZD1222 COVID-19 vaccine. Some clones are missing from TCRdb's copy, which holds only in-frame ones; the method was immunoSEQ multiplex PCR. This table has 95,000 to 150,000 clones, about 85% appearing once. Sequences were derived from peripheral blood, sampled on day 0 of AZD1222 vaccination. These receptor sequences come from an adult in good health.

The chain employs TRBV11-3 and TRBJ2-1; D is possibly TRBD1 (6 bases). The CDR3 covers 12 residues. V was cut by 5 bases and J by 9 bases, with 11 bases left in between. Germline CDR1 SGHNT, CDR2 YENEEA. CDR3 sequence reads: CASSRDIGEQFF. The CDR3, as DNA: TGTGCCAGCAGCAGGGACATCGGTGAGCAGTTCTTC.

This chain uses TRBV18 with TRBJ1-1, with TRBD1 matching over 8 bases. The V gene end was trimmed by 3 bases and the J gene end by 12 bases; junction bases not matched to a gene: 12. The CDR3 extends over 14 amino acids. Per the germline V gene, CDR1 is KGHSH and CDR2 is LQKENI. CDR3 amino acids: CASSPTTGQAESFF. The CDR3 coding sequence is TGTGCCAGCTCACCTACGACGGGACAGGCCGAATCTTTCTTT.

A single count supports this clone. The rearrangement uses TRBV18 and TRBJ2-1; D is ambiguous. Looked up from germline, CDR1 is KGHSH and CDR2 is LQKENI. This CDR3 has 11 amino acids. The V gene lost 2 bases and the J gene lost 7 bases, with 3 bases spanning the gap. The CDR3 loop reads CASSPWNEQFF. The CDR3 region has the DNA TGTGCCAGCTCACCATGGAATGAGCAGTTCTTC.

The chain uses TRBV6-1 and TRBJ2-5, with D tentatively TRBD1 (5 bases). This CDR3 has 11 residues. V gave up 10 bases and J gave up 7 bases, with 13 bases separating them. Germline V gene sequence: CDR1 MNHNS, CDR2 SASEGT. This CDR3 is CATTDTTTQYF. CDR3 sequence (DNA): TGTGCCACCACGGACACCACGACCCAGTACTTC.

This clone was observed a few times. The chain uses TRBV30 and TRBJ2-1; D not resolved. The CDR3 totals 11 residues. Germline V gene sequence: CDR1 GTSNPN, CDR2 SVGIG (reference sequence). Deletions cut 4 bases from V and 10 bases from J, with 11 bases between. The CDR3 DNA is TGTGCCTGGACAACTGGTTTGGAGCAGTTCTTC. Encoded protein: CAWTTGLEQFF.

This rearrangement joins TRBV5-6 to TRBJ2-3; TRBD2 matches at 8 bases. Germline V gives CDR1 SGHDT, CDR2 YYEEEE. V lost 4 bases to trimming and J lost 0 bases; unmatched junction nucleotides: 7. The CDR3 spans 16 residues. The CDR3 loop is CASSRIGLASTDTQYF. As DNA, the CDR3 is TGTGCCAGCAGCCGAATCGGACTAGCCAGCACAGATACGCAGTATTTT. Together with reference TRBV5-6 and TRBJ2-3, the CDR3 gives the full variable domain: DAGVTQSPTHLIKTRGQQVTLRCSPKSGHDTVSWYQQALGQGPQFIFQYYEEEERQRGNFPDRFSGHQFPNYSSELNVNALLLGDSALYLCASSRIGLASTDTQYFGPGTRLTVL.

V and J are TRBV7-8 and TRBJ1-3; 7 bases line up with TRBD1. The CDR3 length is 15 residues. V gave up 5 bases and J gave up 2 bases; unmatched junction bases: 6. Germline V CDR1 and CDR2: SGHVS, FQNEAQ. This CDR3 reads CASSPGGGTGNTIYF. CDR3 DNA: TGTGCCAGCAGCCCGGGAGGGGGCACTGGAAACACCATATATTTT.

This clone has just one count. The chain employs TRBV5-8 and TRBJ2-7, with D tentatively TRBD2 (5 bases). This CDR3 contains 14 residues. Trimming took 4 bases from V and 2 from J, leaving 13 bases between them. In germline, CDR1 is SGHTS, CDR2 YDEGEE. This CDR3 is CASSPRGGPYEQYF. CDR3 DNA: TGTGCCAGCAGCCCACGTGGAGGCCCCTACGAGCAGTACTTC. Full variable domain (remainder filled in from reference TRBV5-8 and TRBJ2-7): EAGVTQSPTHLIKTRGQQATLRCSPISGHTSVYWYQQALGLGLQFLLWYDEGEERNRGNFPPRFSGRQFPNYSSELNVNALELEDSALYLCASSPRGGPYEQYFGPGTRLTVT.

In regard to this clone: One junction end disagrees with the germline gene, perhaps due to a read error. This chain uses TRBV19 with TRBJ1-5, with D unresolved. The CDR3 is 15 residues long. Germline V gives CDR1 LNHDA, CDR2 SQIVND (reference sequence). The CDR3 DNA follows: TGTGCCAGTAGTATTGGGTGGGGAAGCATTCAGCCCCAGCATTTT. Translation gives CASSIGWGSIQPQHF.

The V call is TRBV28, the J call TRBJ1-2; TRBD1 matches 7 bases. The CDR3 loop spans 16 amino acids. Germline CDR1 is MDHEN and CDR2 is SYDVKM. V lost 6 bases, J lost 3 bases, and 13 bases stayed unmatched. CDR3 nucleotide sequence: TGTGCCAGCAGCCCCGGGACAGCATACGAATACTATGGCTACACCTTC. The encoded protein is CASSPGTAYEYYGYTF.

The sample holds one count of this clone. This sequence joins TRBV7-9 and TRBJ2-1, with TRBD2 identical over 7 bases. CDR1 is SEHNR and CDR2 is FQNEAQ in the germline V gene (reference sequence). J lost 3 bases, V lost 5 bases, and 10 bases had no gene match. The CDR3 runs to 16 residues. The CDR3 DNA is TGTGCCAGCAGCGCCTTAGGCGGGGGAGACTACAATGAGCAGTTCTTC. Translation: CASSALGGGDYNEQFF. The complete variable domain, with remaining parts taken from reference TRBV7-9 and TRBJ2-1, reads DTGVSQNPRHKITKRGQNVTFRCDPISEHNRLYWYRQTLGQGPEFLTYFQNEAQLEKSRLLSDRFSAERPKGSFSTLEIQRTEQGDSAMYLCASSALGGGDYNEQFFGPGTRLTVL.

The chain couples TRBV5-1 to TRBJ1-2; TRBD1 might be the D (6 bases). The CDR3 has 15 residues. The germline gives CDR1 SGHRS, CDR2 YFSETQ. V was cut by 4 bases and J by 0 bases, with 13 bases left in between. This chain's CDR3 is CASSPTGPTNYGYTF. The CDR3 nucleotides are TGCGCCAGCAGCCCCACAGGGCCAACTAACTATGGCTACACCTTC. Full variable domain (missing parts from reference TRBV5-1 and TRBJ1-2): KAGVTQTPRYLIKTRGQQVTLSCSPISGHRSVSWYQQTPGQGLQFLFEYFSETQRNKGNFPGRFSGRQFSNSRSEMNVSTLELGDSALYLCASSPTGPTNYGYTFGSGTRLTVV.

The rearrangement joins TRBV10-1 to TRBJ1-1; 7 bases match TRBD1. CDR1 and CDR2 from the germline V gene are WNHNN and SYGVQD (reference sequence). The CDR3 contains 13 residues. The ends lost 9 bases at V and 4 bases at J; junction bases unmatched: 8. The CDR3 sequence: CARTQGLGTEAFF. The CDR3 DNA reads TGCGCCAGAACACAGGGGTTGGGCACTGAAGCTTTCTTT.